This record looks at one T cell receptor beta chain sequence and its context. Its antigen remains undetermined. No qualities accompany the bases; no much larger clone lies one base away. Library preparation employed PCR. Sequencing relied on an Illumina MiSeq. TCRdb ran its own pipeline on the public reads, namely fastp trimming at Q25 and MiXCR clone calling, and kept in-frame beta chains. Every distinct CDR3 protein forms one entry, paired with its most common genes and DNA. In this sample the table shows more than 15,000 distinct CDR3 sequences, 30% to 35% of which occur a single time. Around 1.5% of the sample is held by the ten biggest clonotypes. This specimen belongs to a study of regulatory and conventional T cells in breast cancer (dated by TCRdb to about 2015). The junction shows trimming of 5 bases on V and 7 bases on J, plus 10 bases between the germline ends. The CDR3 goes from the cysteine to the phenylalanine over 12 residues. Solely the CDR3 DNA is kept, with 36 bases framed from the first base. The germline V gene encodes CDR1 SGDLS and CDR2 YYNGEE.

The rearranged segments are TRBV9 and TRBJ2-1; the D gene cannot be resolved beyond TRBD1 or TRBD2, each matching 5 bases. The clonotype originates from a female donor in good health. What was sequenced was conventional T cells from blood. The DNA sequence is TGTGCCAGCAGTCGGGACGGAAATGAGCAGTTCTTC. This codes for CASSRDGNEQFF.